A single sample gave rise to the 5 T cell receptor beta chains below, sequenced in a study of shared clonotypes between healthy human individuals (TCRdb year 2020). CD8 naive samples were CD45RO-negative cells positively selected for CCR7, giving a CD45RA+CCR7+ population that excluded TemRA cells. Library preparation was by the immunoSEQ multiplex PCR assay. TCRdb took this table from immuneACCESS and kept in-frame rearrangements with V and J called. Such tables lack part of the clones; where checked against another copy, unresolved V genes explain under half of the gap, and the rest is unexplained. A total of over 2 million clones appear in this sample, about 95% of them only once. 0.85% to 1.2% of the sample comes from the top ten. Sequencing was performed on naive CD8+ T cells sorted from blood. Explained via the paper, the cell subset or site label denotes: CD45RA+CCR7+. These receptors were obtained from a man between 18 and 29 years old in good health.

The rearrangement links TRBV30 to TRBJ1-5, with 7 bases lining up with TRBD1. The CDR3 loop spans 14 amino acids. Losses at the gene ends were 5 bases for V and 2 bases for J; bases not matched to a gene: 6. The V gene's germline CDR1 is GTSNPN and CDR2 SVGIG (reference sequence). CDR3 amino acids: CAWGAGTGNQPQHF. For the CDR3, the DNA is TGTGCCTGGGGTGCCGGGACAGGCAATCAGCCCCAGCATTTT. Filled out from reference TRBV30 and TRBJ1-5, the complete variable domain reads SQTIHQWPATLVQPVGSPLSLECTVEGTSNPNLYWYRQAAGRGLQLLFYSVGIGQISSEVPQNLSASRPQDRQFILSSKKLLLSDSGFYLCAWGAGTGNQPQHFGDGTRLSIL.

In the case of this clone: Other DNA sequences within the sample encode an identical CDR3. The rearrangement links TRBV4-1 to TRBJ1-6, with 7 bases aligning to TRBD1. The V segment lost 3 bases and the J segment 6 bases; nucleotides outside the gene matches: 5. The CDR3 totals 15 residues. Looked up from germline, CDR1 is MGHRA and CDR2 is YSYEKL. CDR3 coding DNA: TGCGCCAGCAGCCAGACGACAGGGTCTAATTCACCCCTCCACTTT. The encoded protein is CASSQTTGSNSPLHF.

The chain employs TRBV13 and TRBJ1-2, with TRBD1 as a possible D gene (6 bases). Germline CDR1 PRHDT, CDR2 FYEKMQ (reference sequence). The ends were cut back, 0 bases at V and 1 base at J, with 9 bases in the middle. This CDR3 region has 15 residues. CDR3 residues: CASSLGQGINYGYTF. The CDR3 DNA reads TGTGCCAGCAGCTTAGGGCAGGGGATTAACTATGGCTACACCTTC. The full variable domain, rest sourced from reference TRBV13 and TRBJ1-2, is AAGVIQSPRHLIKEKRETATLKCYPIPRHDTVYWYQQGPGQDPQFLISFYEKMQSDKGSIPDRFSAQQFSDYHSELNMSSLELGDSALYFCASSLGQGINYGYTFGSGTRLTVV.

In this sample, this clone turned up once. This CDR3 is also generated by other DNA sequences in the sample. This rearrangement joins TRBV11-2 to TRBJ2-7; 9 bases line up with TRBD1. Germline V gene data show CDR1 as SGHAT and CDR2 as FQNNGV. The J segment lost 4 bases and the V segment lost 1 base, leaving 2 bases of the junction unmatched. The CDR3 loop spans 14 amino acids. The CDR3 bases are TGTGCCAGCAGCTTAGGGGGACAGGGTTACGAGCAGTACTTC. This sequence encodes CASSLGGQGYEQYF.

The chain carries TRBV4-1 and TRBJ2-1; D may match TRBD1 or TRBD2 (5 bases each). Trimming left V 4 bases short and J 5 bases short, with 15 bases between. This CDR3 has 15 residues. Germline assignment: CDR1 MGHRA and CDR2 YSYEKL. CDR3 sequence: CASSPRDVRNNEQFF. In DNA form, the CDR3 reads TGCGCCAGCAGCCCCCGGGACGTCCGGAACAATGAGCAGTTCTTC.